A single sample is the source of the 21 T cell receptor beta chains below, sequenced in a study of T cell responses to AZD1222 COVID-19 vaccine. Repertoires were generated with immunoSEQ multiplex PCR, while TCRdb's copy carries only in-frame clones and drops some. The sample carries under 60,000 clones, about nine tenths recorded once. Material: peripheral blood, obtained 28 days after the second AZD1222 dose. Receptors originate from an adult who received the AZD1222 COVID-19 vaccine.

This rearrangement joins TRBV3-1 (or the pseudogene TRBV3-2) to TRBJ2-3; the D is unclear. V lost 1 base and J lost 0, with 8 bases in between. The V gene's germline CDR1 is LGHDT and CDR2 YNNKEL (reference sequence). CDR3 length: 15 amino acids. In DNA form, the CDR3 reads TGTGCCAGCAGCCAAGTCCCAGTCAGCACAGATACGCAGTATTTT. It encodes CASSQVPVSTDTQYF.

Here the CDR3 DNA reads TGTGCCAGCAGCTTGGATCCGGGGGACGGCAATCAGCCCCAGCATTTT. This encodes CASSLDPGDGNQPQHF. V and J are TRBV7-9 and TRBJ1-5; tentatively, D is TRBD1 (5 bases). Germline V gene lookup returns CDR1 SEHNR and CDR2 FQNEAQ (reference sequence). V lost 3 bases to trimming and J lost 2 bases, with 14 bases between them. The CDR3 covers 16 residues.

The chain links TRBV5-4 to TRBJ2-7, with 7 nucleotides matching TRBD2. Germline V gene lookup returns CDR1 SGHNT and CDR2 YYREEE (reference sequence). This CDR3 contains 14 residues. V gave up 4 bases and J gave up 2 bases; unmatched junction bases: 6. The CDR3, as DNA: TGTGCCAGCAGCCCCGGGGGGTCGGCCTACGAGCAGTACTTC. Amino acids: CASSPGGSAYEQYF.

In DNA form, the CDR3 reads TGTGCCAGCAGTCGAGCGAATAGTGGGGGTTACAATGAGCAGTTCTTC. It translates to CASSRANSGGYNEQFF. J is TRBJ2-1 and V is TRBV6-6, with D possibly called TRBD1 or TRBD2 (5 bases each). The length of the CDR3 is 16 residues. Trimming took 5 bases from V and 4 from J, leaving 18 bases between them. CDR1 and CDR2 from the germline V gene are MNHNY and SVGAGI (reference sequence).

The chain links TRBV3-1 (or the pseudogene TRBV3-2) to TRBJ1-4; a weak D match, TRBD1 (6 bases). The germline CDR1 and CDR2 sequences are LGHDT and YNNKEL (reference sequence). V was shortened by 7 bases and J by 5 bases, with 20 bases between the two germline ends. This CDR3 has 16 amino acids. The CDR3 coding sequence is TGTGCCAGCAAAATCCGGGGGGCCTCCCTAAATGAAAAACTGTTTTTT. This gives the protein CASKIRGASLNEKLFF.

The chain employs TRBV7-9 and TRBJ2-7; TRBD2 matches at 7 bases. V lost 6 bases to trimming and J lost 4 bases; unmatched junction nucleotides: 12. This CDR3 has 15 residues. CDR1 is SEHNR, CDR2 FQNEAQ, per germline (reference sequence). CDR3 nucleotides: TGTGCCAGCAGTCAGCGGGGAGGACGGCAGTACGAGCAGTACTTC. Translating it yields CASSQRGGRQYEQYF.

The rearrangement links TRBV27 to TRBJ2-7, with TRBD2 identical over 8 bases. Per germline, CDR1 MNHEY and CDR2 SMNVEV (reference sequence). The CDR3 extends over 14 amino acids. J gave up 3 bases and V 4 bases, and 5 bases lay outside the gene matches. CDR3 DNA sequence: TGTGCCAGCAGTTCTCCGGGACTAGTCTACGAGCAGTACTTC. Translating gives CASSSPGLVYEQYF.

The J gene is TRBJ2-3, the V gene TRBV27; tentatively, D is TRBD2 (6 bases). Germline CDR1 MNHEY, CDR2 SMNVEV (reference sequence). The CDR3 contains 15 residues. Trimming pared 4 bases from V and 0 bases from J, leaving 11 bases between. The CDR3 DNA reads as TGTGCCAGCAGTTATCGGGACTTGAGCACAGATACGCAGTATTTT. Protein sequence: CASSYRDLSTDTQYF.

The gene calls are TRBV18 and TRBJ2-7; D perhaps matches TRBD2 (6 bases). The V end lost 3 bases, the J end lost 0 bases, and 9 bases lay between the germline ends. Germline V lookup: CDR1 KGHSH, CDR2 LQKENI. The CDR3 consists of 14 residues. This CDR3 reads CASSPGGSSYEQYF. The CDR3 DNA reads as TGTGCCAGCTCACCCGGGGGAAGCTCCTACGAGCAGTACTTC.

The chain carries TRBV1 and TRBJ2-2; whether TRBD2, the table's D call, matches the DNA was not checked. TRBV1 is a known pseudogene. The CDR3 consists of 17 residues. The CDR3 region is CTSSQDSSGVSTGELFF. The CDR3 coding sequence is TGCACCAGCAGCCAAGATTCAAGCGGGGTGTCTACCGGGGAGCTGTTTTTT.

This chain links TRBV5-1 with TRBJ2-4, with 11 nucleotides matching TRBD2. V lost 0 bases, J lost 0 bases, and 5 bases stayed unmatched. Germline values: CDR1 SGHRS, CDR2 YFSETQ. The CDR3 contains 18 residues. The CDR3 DNA reads TGCGCCAGCAGCTTGGGCCTAGCGGGGGGAATAGCCAAAAACATTCAGTACTTC. It codes for CASSLGLAGGIAKNIQYF.

The chain is built from TRBV11-3 and TRBJ2-3, with 8 bases fitting TRBD1. The germline CDR1 and CDR2 sequences are SGHNT and YENEEA. J lost 4 bases, V lost 4 bases, and 7 bases had no gene match. The CDR3 extends over 15 amino acids. The CDR3 DNA sequence: TGTGCCAGCAGCTCGAGGACAGGGAACGCAGATACGCAGTATTTT. Protein: CASSSRTGNADTQYF.

The CDR3 here is CSVGLAGEDHNEQFF. The CDR3 region has the DNA TGCAGCGTGGGACTAGCGGGAGAAGACCACAATGAGCAGTTCTTC. This rearrangement joins TRBV29-1 to TRBJ2-1; 14 bases line up with TRBD2. Unmatched junction bases numbered 6, after V lost 6 bases and J lost 5 bases. CDR1 SQVTM and CDR2 ANQGSEA come from the germline V gene. CDR3 length equals 15 residues.

The gene calls are TRBV7-9 and TRBJ2-3; D is unresolved. In germline, CDR1 is SEHNR, CDR2 FQNEAQ (reference sequence). V was pared by 8 bases and J by 6 bases, with 9 bases between. This CDR3 is 11 amino acids long. The chain's CDR3 is CASGSFDTQYF. The DNA of the CDR3 is TGTGCCAGCGGGTCTTTCGATACGCAGTATTTT.

This chain joins TRBV4-1 and TRBJ1-2, with 10 bases identical to TRBD1. Germline V gene sequence: CDR1 MGHRA, CDR2 YSYEKL. Unmatched junction bases numbered 4, after V lost 0 bases and J lost 6 bases. This CDR3 comprises 15 residues. The chain's CDR3 is CASSQEGTGADGYTF. CDR3 DNA: TGCGCCAGCAGCCAAGAAGGGACAGGGGCTGATGGCTACACCTTC.

The V gene is TRBV6-5, the J gene TRBJ2-7; possible D gene TRBD1, 5 bases. The CDR3 extends over 15 amino acids. Trimming shortened V by 7 bases and J by 0 bases, and 16 bases separated the two germline ends. The germline V gene has CDR1 MNHEY and CDR2 SVGAGI. CDR3 in amino acids: CASTRQTAASYEQYF. The CDR3 DNA follows: TGTGCCAGCACGAGACAGACTGCAGCCTCCTACGAGCAGTACTTC.

The chain uses TRBV14 and TRBJ2-7; D remains unclear. There are 11 residues in the CDR3. The V and J ends lost 5 bases and 3 bases respectively, with 5 bases between them. Germline CDR1 is SGHDN and CDR2 is FVKESK. The CDR3 loop is CASSRFYEQYF. CDR3 nucleotides: TGTGCCAGCAGCAGATTCTACGAGCAGTACTTC.

This rearrangement joins TRBV5-6 to TRBJ1-1; no firm D call. V gave up 1 base and J gave up 8 bases, with 12 bases separating them. CDR1 is SGHDT and CDR2 is YYEEEE in the germline V gene. The CDR3 length is 13 residues. CDR3 sequence (DNA): TGTGCCAGCAGCTTGCGACTGGGGAACGAAGCTTTCTTT. It specifies CASSLRLGNEAFF.

Here the CDR3 DNA reads TGCGCCAGCAGCCCGAGGGGGGGGGACTCCTACGAGCAGTACTTC. As protein: CASSPRGGDSYEQYF. The chain combines TRBV5-1 with TRBJ2-7; perhaps TRBD2 as D (7 bases). The CDR3 runs to 15 residues. V lost 4 bases to trimming and J lost 0 bases, with 14 bases between them. The V gene's germline CDR1 is SGHRS and CDR2 YFSETQ.

V gene TRBV13 combines with J gene TRBJ2-2, with TRBD2 as a possible D gene (5 bases). Trimming took 0 bases from V and 6 from J, leaving 11 bases between them. CDR1 and CDR2 from the germline V gene are PRHDT and FYEKMQ (reference sequence). The CDR3 consists of 15 residues. The CDR3 sequence: CASSLGRGQAGELFF. The CDR3 DNA follows: TGTGCCAGCAGCTTAGGGAGAGGGCAGGCCGGGGAGCTGTTTTTT.

The V gene is TRBV19, the J gene TRBJ1-2, with 7 bases that match TRBD1. Germline trimming cut 3 bases from V and 6 bases from J; bases unmatched to any gene: 7. Germline lookup yields CDR1 LNHDA and CDR2 SQIVND (reference sequence). There are 14 residues in the CDR3. The CDR3 nucleotides are TGTGCCAGTAGTATTGGATGGCAGGGGGATGGCTACACCTTC. Translated: CASSIGWQGDGYTF.